The clone carrying this TCR beta chain was counted at least ten times. The antigen remains unidentified. Time point in this sample: patch test 1, 2 weeks after DPC sensitization. As for treatment: therapeutic diphenylcyclopropenone sensitization with weekly scalp DPC. MiXCR, applied by TCRdb to the RACE reads, yields one record per CDR3 protein. Of tens of thousands of distinct CDR3 sequences detected, approximately 10% appear once; the ten largest clones hold 3.5% to 4.5%. The CDR3 runs 12 residues. Germline assignment: CDR1 KGHSH and CDR2 LQKENI. Trimming shortened V by 3 bases and J by 8 bases, and 10 bases separated the two germline ends. This sample stems from a study of human T cells and chemical hapten exposure. Whole-study results and caveats: DPC sensitization left the count of TCRs above 1 in 1000 unchanged.

J is TRBJ1-1 and V is TRBV18; D is possibly TRBD1 (6 bases). This material consisted of whole blood, taken in connection with sensitization to the hapten diphenylcyclopropenone (DPC). The sequence derives from a woman aged 60-70 years with alopecia areata. Some clones in this sample may be carry-over from other donors' samples. This CDR3 reads CASSPGGPEAFF. The CDR3, as DNA: TGTGCCAGCTCACCGGGGGGGCCCGAAGCTTTCTTT.